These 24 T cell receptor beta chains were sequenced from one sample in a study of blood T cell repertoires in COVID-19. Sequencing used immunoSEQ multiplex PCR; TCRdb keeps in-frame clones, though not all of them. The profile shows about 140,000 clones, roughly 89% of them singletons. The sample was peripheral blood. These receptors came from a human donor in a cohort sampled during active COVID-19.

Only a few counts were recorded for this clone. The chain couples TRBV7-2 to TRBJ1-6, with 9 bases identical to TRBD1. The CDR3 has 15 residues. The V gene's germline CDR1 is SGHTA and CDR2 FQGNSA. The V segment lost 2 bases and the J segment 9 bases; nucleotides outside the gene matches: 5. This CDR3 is CASSLLGQGGSPLHF. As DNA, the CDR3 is TGTGCCAGCAGCTTACTGGGACAGGGCGGTTCACCCCTCCACTTT. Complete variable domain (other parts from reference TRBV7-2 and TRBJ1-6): GAGVSQSPSNKVTEKGKDVELRCDPISGHTALYWYRQSLGQGLEFLIYFQGNSAPDKSGLPSDRFSAERTGGSVSTLTIQRTQQEDSAVYLCASSLLGQGGSPLHFGNGTRLTVT.

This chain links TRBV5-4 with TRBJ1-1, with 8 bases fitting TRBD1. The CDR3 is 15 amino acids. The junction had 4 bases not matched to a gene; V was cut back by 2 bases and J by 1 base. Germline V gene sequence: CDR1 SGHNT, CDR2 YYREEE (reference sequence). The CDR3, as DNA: TGTGCCAGCAGCTTCCCGGGACAGGCGAACACTGAAGCTTTCTTT. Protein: CASSFPGQANTEAFF.

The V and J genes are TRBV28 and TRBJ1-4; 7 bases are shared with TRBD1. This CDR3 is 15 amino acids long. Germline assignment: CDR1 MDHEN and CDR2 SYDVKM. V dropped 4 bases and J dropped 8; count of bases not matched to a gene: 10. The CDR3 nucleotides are TGTGCCAGCAGTTCTCAGGGGGACTGGGCCGAAAAACTGTTTTTT. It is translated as CASSSQGDWAEKLFF.

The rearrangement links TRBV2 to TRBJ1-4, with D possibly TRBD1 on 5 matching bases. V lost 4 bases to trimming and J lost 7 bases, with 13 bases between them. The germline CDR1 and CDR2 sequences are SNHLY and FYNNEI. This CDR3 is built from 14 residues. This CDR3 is CASSGGGLGEKLFF. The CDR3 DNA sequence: TGTGCCAGCAGTGGGGGGGGTTTGGGTGAAAAACTGTTTTTT.

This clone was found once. The CDR3 nucleotides read TGCAGCGTGCGGGGACCCCCGGGGGTTAACTATGGCTACACCTTC. This gives the protein CSVRGPPGVNYGYTF. J is TRBJ1-2 and V is TRBV29-1; TRBD1 is a possible D gene (5 bases). The CDR3 has 15 residues. V was trimmed by 6 bases and J by 1 base, leaving 18 bases between them. CDR1 and CDR2 (germline): SQVTM, ANQGSEA.

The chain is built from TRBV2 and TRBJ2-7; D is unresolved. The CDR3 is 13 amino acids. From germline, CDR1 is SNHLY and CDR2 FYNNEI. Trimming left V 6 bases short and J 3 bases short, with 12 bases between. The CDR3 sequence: CASRVTVNYEQYF. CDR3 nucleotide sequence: TGTGCCAGCAGGGTAACGGTAAACTACGAGCAGTACTTC.

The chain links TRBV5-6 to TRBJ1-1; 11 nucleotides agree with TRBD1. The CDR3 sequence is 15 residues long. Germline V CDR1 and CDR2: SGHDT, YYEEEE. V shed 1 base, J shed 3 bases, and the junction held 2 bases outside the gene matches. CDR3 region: CASSLSGQGDTEAFF. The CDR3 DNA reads TGTGCCAGCAGCTTGTCGGGACAGGGGGACACTGAAGCTTTCTTT.

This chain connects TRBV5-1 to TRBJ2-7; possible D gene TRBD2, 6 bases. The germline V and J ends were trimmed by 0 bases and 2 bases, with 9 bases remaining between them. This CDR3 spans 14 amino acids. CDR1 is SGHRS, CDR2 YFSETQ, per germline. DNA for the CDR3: TGCGCCAGCAGCTTGGCCGGGACTCCCTACGAGCAGTACTTC. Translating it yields CASSLAGTPYEQYF.

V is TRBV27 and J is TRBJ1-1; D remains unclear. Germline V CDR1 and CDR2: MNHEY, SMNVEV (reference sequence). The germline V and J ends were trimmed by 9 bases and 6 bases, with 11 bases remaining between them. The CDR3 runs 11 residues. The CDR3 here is CASHSGPEAFF. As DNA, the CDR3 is TGTGCCAGTCACTCGGGTCCTGAAGCTTTCTTT.

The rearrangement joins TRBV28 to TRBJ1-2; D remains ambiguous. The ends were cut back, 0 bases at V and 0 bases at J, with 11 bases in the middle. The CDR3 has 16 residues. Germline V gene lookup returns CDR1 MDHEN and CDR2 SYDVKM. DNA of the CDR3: TGTGCCAGCAGTTTATGGGAGGGATTATCTAACTATGGCTACACCTTC. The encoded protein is CASSLWEGLSNYGYTF.

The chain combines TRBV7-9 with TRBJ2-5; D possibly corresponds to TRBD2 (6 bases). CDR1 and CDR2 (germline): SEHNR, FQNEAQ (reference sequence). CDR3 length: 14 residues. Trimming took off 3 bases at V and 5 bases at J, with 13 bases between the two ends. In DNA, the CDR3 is TGTGCCAGCAGCTTCGCACGGGAGAGGGAGACCCAGTACTTC. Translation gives CASSFARERETQYF.

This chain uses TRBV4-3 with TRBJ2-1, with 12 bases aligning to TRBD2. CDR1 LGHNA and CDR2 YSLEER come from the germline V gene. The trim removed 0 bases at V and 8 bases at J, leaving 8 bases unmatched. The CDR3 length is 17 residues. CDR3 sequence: CASSQDFGLAGLDEQFF. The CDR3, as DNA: TGCGCCAGCAGCCAAGATTTCGGACTAGCGGGGTTGGATGAGCAGTTCTTC.

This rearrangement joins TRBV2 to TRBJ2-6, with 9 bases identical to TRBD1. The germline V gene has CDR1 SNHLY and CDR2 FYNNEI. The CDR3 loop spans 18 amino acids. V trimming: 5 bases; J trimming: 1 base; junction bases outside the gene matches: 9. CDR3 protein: CASSYTGTGLSGANVLTF. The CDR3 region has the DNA TGTGCCAGCAGTTATACCGGGACAGGGCTATCTGGGGCCAACGTCCTGACTTTC.

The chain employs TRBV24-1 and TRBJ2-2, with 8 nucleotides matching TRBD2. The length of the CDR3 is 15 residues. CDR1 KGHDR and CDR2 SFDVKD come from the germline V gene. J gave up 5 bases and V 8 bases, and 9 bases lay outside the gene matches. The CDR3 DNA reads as TGTGCCACCAAGGGAGCGGGGGAAAGTACCGGGGAGCTGTTTTTT. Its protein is CATKGAGESTGELFF.

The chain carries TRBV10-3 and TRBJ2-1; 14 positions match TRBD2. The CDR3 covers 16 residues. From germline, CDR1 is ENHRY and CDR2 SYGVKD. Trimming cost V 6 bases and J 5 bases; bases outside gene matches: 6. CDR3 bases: TGTGCCATCAGATCGACTAGCGGGGGGGCAGACAATGAGCAGTTCTTC. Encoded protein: CAIRSTSGGADNEQFF.

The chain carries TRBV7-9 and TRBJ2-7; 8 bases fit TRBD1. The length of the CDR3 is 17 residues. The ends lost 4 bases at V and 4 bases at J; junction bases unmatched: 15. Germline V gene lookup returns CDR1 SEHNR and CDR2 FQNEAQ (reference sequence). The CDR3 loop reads CASSSDDPGQGTYEQYF. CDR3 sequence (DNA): TGTGCCAGCAGCTCCGACGACCCTGGACAGGGTACTTACGAGCAGTACTTC.

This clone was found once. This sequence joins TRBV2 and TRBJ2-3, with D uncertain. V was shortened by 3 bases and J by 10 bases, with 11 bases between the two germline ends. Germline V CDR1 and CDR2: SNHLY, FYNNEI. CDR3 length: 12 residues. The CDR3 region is CASSDSRFAQYF. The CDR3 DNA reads TGTGCCAGCAGTGACTCACGGTTTGCGCAGTATTTT.

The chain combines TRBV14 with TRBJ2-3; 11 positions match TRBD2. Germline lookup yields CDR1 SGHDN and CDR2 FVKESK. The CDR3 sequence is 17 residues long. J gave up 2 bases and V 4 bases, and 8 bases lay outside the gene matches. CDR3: CASSRDPTSGITDTQYF. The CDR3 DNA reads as TGTGCCAGCAGCCGCGACCCGACTAGCGGGATCACAGATACGCAGTATTTT.

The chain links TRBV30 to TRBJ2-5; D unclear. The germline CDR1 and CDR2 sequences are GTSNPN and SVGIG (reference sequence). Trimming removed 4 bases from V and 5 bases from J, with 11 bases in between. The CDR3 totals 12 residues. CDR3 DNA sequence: TGTGCCTGGACTCAAGCGCCGGAGACCCAGTACTTC. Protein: CAWTQAPETQYF.

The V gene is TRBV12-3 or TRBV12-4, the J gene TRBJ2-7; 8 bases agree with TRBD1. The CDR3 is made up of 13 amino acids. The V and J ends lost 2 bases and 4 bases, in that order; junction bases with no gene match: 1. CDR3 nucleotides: TGTGCCAGCAGTTTACAGGGGGCGTACGAGCAGTACTTC. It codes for CASSLQGAYEQYF.

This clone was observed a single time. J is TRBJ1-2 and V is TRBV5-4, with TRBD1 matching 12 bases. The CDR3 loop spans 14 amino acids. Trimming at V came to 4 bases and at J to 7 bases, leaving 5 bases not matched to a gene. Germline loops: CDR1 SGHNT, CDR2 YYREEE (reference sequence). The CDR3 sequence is CASSRDRGQSGYTF. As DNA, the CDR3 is TGTGCCAGCAGCCGGGACAGGGGGCAGAGTGGCTACACCTTC.

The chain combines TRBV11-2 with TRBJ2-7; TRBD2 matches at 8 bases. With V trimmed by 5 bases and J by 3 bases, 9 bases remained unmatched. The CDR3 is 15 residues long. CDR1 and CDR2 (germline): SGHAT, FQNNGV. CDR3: CASSTQRGHNYEQYF. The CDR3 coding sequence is TGTGCCAGCAGCACCCAGCGGGGGCACAACTACGAGCAGTACTTC. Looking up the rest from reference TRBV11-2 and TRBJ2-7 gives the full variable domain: EAGVAQSPRYKIIEKRQSVAFWCNPISGHATLYWYQQILGQGPKLLIQFQNNGVVDDSQLPKDRFSAERLKGVDSTLKIQPAKLEDSAVYLCASSTQRGHNYEQYFGPGTRLTVT.

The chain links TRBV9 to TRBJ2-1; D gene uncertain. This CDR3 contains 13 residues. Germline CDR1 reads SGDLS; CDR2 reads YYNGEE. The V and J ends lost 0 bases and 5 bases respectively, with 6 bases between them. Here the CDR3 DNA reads TGTGCCAGCAGCGTAGAAGCCCACAATGAGCAGTTCTTC. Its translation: CASSVEAHNEQFF.

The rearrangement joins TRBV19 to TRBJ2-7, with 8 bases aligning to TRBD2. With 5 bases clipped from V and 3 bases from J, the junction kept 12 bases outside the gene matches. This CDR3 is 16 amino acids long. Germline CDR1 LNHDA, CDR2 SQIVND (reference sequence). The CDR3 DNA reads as TGTGCCAGTAGTTCCCGAACGGGGGGGGGAATCTACGAGCAGTACTTC. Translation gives CASSSRTGGGIYEQYF. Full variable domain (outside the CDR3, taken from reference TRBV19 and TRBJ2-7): DGGITQSPKYLFRKEGQNVTLSCEQNLNHDAMYWYRQDPGQGLRLIYYSQIVNDFQKGDIAEGYSVSREKKESFPLTVTSAQKNPTAFYLCASSSRTGGGIYEQYFGPGTRLTVT.